This T cell receptor (beta chain) is from a study of blood T cell repertoires in COVID-19. The overall study: Samples came from the United States, Italy and Spain, spanning acute and convalescent COVID-19. PBMCs, B-cell-depleted T cells, or T cells provided the cDNA or gDNA that made up the material.

The length of the CDR3 is 14 residues. Germline-derived CDR1 and CDR2 are SGHTA and FQGNSA. The ends lost 4 bases at V and 1 base at J; junction bases unmatched: 2. TCRdb's table, derived via immunoSEQ multiplex PCR, lists solely in-frame clones and lacks some. The sample lists 150,000 to 250,000 clones; almost 85% were seen once. Sequencing was carried out using peripheral blood. The V and J genes are TRBV7-2 and TRBJ2-7; 9 nucleotides match TRBD2. The clonotype comes from a human donor with acute or convalescent COVID-19. The donor label of this sample is uncertain. The CDR3 sequence is CASSSSGDSYEQYF. In DNA, the CDR3 is TGTGCCAGCAGCTCTAGCGGGGATTCCTACGAGCAGTACTTC.